One T cell receptor beta chain is described in this entry. Its target is not known. The CDR3 extends over 13 amino acids. Germline values: CDR1 SNHLY, CDR2 FYNNEI. The record originates from a study of blood T cells in healthy people across ages. General study results and limits: It was the long-lived donors that had more naive CD4+ cells and higher diversity than aged donors. Roughly linear age-related decline in beta diversity appeared, significant by age approximately 43.

It was with a sample-barcoded 5' primer and a J-beta primer mix that a second PCR of about 6 to 11 cycles was run. TCRdb analysed the 5' RACE reads with MiXCR anew, one entry per CDR3 protein. The repertoire has around 850,000 distinct CDR3 sequences, 30% to 45% of them found once; the top ten carry about an eighth. The source of this sequence is a man aged 18 to 30 in good health. The sequenced sample was blood. V is TRBV2 and J is TRBJ2-4; possible D gene TRBD1, 5 bases. The end of the DNA is better explained by TRBJ2-7, so the J call may be wrong. CDR3 DNA sequence: TGTGCCAGCGCAGACAGCGTCGCCTACGAGCAGTACTTC. Its translation is CASADSVAYEQYF.